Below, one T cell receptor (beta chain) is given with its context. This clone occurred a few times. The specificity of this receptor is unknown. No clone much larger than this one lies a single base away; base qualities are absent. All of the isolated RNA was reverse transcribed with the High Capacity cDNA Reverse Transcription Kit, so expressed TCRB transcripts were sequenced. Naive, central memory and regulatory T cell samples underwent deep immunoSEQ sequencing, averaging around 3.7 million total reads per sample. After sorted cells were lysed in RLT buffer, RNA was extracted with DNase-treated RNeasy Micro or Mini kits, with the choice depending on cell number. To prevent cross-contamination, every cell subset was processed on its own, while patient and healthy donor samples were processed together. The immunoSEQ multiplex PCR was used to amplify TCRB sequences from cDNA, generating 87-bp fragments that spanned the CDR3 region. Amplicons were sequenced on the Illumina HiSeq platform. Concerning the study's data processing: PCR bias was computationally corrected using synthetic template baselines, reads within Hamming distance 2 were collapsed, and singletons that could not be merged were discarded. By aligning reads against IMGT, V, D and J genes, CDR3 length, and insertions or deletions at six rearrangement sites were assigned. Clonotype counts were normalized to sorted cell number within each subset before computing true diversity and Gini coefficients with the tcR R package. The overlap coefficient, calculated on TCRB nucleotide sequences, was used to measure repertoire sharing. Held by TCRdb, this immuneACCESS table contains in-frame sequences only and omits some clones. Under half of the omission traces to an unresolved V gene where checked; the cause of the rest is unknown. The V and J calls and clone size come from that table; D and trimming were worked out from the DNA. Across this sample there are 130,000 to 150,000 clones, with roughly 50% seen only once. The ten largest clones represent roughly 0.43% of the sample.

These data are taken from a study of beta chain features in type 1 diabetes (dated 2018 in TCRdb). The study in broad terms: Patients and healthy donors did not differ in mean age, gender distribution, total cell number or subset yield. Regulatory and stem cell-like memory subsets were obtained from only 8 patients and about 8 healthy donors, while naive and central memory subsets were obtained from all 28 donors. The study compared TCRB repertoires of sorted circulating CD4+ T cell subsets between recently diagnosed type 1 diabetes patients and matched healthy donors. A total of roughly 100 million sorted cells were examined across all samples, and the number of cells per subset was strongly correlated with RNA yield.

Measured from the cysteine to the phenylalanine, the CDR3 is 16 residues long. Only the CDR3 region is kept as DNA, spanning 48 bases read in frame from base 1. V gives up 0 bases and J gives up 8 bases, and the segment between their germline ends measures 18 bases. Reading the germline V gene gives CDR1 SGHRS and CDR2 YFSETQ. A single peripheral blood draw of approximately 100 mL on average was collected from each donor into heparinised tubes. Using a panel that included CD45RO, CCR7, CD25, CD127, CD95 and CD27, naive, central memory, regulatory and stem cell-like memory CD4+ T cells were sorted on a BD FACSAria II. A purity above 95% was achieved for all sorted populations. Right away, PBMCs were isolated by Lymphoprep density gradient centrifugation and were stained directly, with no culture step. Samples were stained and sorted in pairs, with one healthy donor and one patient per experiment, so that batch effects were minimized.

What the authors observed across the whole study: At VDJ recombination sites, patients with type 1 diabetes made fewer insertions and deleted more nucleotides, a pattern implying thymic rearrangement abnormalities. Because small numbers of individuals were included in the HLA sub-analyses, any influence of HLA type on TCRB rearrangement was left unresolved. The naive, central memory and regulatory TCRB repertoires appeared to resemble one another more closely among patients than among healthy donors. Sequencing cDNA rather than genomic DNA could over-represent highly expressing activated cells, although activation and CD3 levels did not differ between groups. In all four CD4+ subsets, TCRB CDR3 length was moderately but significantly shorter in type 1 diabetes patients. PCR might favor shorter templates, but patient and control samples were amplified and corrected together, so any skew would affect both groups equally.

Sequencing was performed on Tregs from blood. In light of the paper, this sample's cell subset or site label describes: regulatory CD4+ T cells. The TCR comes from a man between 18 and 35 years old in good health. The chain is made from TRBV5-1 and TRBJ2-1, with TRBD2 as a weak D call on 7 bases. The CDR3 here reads CASSLAKGGGRDEQFF. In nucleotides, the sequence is TGCGCCAGCAGCTTGGCCAAAGGCGGGGGCCGCGATGAGCAGTTCTTC.